This T cell receptor (beta chain) comes out of a study of T cells in Graves' hyperthyroidism and ophthalmopathy. The CDR3 sequence is 14 residues long. V shed 2 bases and J shed 1 base, with 7 bases lying between them. Germline V gene lookup returns CDR1 SGHTA and CDR2 FQGNSA. Study-level findings and limits: Also found in blood were most expanded thyroid clonotypes above 0.001.

At least ten counts were recorded for this clonotype. The antigen is unknown. The sample, blood from the first hyperthyroidism diagnosis, precedes any ophthalmopathy symptoms. The source material, RNA transcripts, was used to amplify TCR beta CDR3 regions. With the HTBI primer set, the TCR CDR3 went through a first round of RT-PCR. A single record per CDR3 protein comes from TCRdb applying MiXCR to the multiplex PCR reads. The sample lists about 180,000 distinct CDR3 sequences, just under 9.5% occurring once. The chain combines TRBV7-2 with TRBJ2-3; D may match TRBD1 or TRBD2 (5 bases each). The receptor comes from a woman aged 18-35 years with Graves' hyperthyroidism that later progressed to Graves' ophthalmopathy. The sequenced material came from blood. CDR3 loop: CASSLTGRTDTQYF. In DNA, the CDR3 is TGTGCCAGCAGCTTAACGGGGCGCACAGATACGCAGTATTTT.